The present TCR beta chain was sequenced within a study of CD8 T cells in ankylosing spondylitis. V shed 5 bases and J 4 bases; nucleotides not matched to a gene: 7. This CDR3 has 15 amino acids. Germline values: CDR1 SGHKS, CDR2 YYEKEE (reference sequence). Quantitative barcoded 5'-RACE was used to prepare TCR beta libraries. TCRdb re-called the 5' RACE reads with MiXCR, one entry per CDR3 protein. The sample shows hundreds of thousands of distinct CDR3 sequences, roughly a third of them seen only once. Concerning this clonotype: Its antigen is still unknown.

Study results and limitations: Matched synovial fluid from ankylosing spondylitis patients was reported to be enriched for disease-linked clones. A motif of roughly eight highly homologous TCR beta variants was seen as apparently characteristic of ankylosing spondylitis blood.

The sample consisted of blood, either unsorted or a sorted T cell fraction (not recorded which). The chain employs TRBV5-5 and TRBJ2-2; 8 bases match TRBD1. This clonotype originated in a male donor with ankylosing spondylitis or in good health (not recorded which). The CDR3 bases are TGTGCCAGCAGTCAAGGACAGGGCAGCACCGGGGAGCTGTTTTTT. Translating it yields CASSQGQGSTGELFF.